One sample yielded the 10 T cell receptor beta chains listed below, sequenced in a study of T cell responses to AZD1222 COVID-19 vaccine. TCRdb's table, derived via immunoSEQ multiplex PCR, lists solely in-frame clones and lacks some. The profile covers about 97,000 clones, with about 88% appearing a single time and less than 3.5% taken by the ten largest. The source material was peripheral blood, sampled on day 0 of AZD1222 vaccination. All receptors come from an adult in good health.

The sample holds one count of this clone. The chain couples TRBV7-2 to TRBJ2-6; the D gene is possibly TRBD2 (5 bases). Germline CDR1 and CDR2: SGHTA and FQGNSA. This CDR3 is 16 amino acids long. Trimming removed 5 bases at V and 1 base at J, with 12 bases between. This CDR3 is CASSIPRASGANVLTF. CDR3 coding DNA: TGTGCCAGCAGCATCCCGAGGGCTTCTGGGGCCAACGTCCTGACTTTC.

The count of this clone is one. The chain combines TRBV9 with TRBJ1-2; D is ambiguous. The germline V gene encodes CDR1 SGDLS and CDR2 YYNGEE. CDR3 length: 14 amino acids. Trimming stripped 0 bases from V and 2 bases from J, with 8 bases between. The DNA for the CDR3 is TGTGCCAGCAGCGTAGGCTCCATGAACTATGGCTACACCTTC. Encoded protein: CASSVGSMNYGYTF.

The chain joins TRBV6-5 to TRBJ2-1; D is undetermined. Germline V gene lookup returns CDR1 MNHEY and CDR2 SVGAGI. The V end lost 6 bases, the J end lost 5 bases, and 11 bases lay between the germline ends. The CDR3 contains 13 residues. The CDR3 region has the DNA TGTGCCAGCAGGGCTTCGGGCAACAATGAGCAGTTCTTC. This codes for CASRASGNNEQFF.

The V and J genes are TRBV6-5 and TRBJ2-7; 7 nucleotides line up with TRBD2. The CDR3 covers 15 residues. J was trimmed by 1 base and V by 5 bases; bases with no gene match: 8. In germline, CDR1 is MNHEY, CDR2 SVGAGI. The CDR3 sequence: CASSPYPGGSYEQYF. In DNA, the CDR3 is TGTGCCAGCAGTCCGTATCCGGGGGGTTCCTACGAGCAGTACTTC.

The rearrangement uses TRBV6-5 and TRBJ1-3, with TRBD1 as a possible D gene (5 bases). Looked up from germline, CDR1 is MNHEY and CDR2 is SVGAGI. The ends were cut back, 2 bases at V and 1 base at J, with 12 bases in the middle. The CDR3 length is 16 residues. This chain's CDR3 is CASSYGQGTSGNTIYF. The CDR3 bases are TGTGCCAGCAGTTACGGGCAGGGCACTTCTGGAAACACCATATATTTT.

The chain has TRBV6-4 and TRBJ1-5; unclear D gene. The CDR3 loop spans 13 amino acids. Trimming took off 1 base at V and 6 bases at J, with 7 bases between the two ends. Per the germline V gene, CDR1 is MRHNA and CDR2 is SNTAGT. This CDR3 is CASSDFLGQPQHF. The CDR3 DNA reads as TGTGCCAGCAGTGACTTCCTGGGTCAGCCCCAGCATTTT.

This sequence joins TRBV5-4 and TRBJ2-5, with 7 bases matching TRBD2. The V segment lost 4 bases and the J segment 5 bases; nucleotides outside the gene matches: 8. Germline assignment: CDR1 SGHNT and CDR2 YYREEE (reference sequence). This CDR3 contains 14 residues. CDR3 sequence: CASSGGGWDETQYF. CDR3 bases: TGTGCCAGCAGCGGGGGGGGATGGGACGAGACCCAGTACTTC.

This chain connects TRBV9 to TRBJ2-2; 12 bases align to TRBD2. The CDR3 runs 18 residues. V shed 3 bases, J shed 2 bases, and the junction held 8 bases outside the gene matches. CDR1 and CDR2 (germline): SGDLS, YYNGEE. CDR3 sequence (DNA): TGTGCCAGCAGCGATGGACTAGCGGGGAACACTAACACCGGGGAGCTGTTTTTT. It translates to CASSDGLAGNTNTGELFF.

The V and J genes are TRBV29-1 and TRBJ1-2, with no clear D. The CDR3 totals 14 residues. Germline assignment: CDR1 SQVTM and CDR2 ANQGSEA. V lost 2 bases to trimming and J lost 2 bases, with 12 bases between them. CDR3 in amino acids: CSVEIPGRNYGYTF. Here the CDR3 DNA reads TGCAGCGTTGAAATTCCTGGGCGGAACTATGGCTACACCTTC.

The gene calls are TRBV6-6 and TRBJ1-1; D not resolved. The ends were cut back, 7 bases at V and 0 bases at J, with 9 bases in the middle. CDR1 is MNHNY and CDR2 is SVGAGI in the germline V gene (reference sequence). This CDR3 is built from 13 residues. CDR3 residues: CASIDTVNTEAFF. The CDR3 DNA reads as TGTGCCAGCATCGACACGGTGAACACTGAAGCTTTCTTT.